This TCR beta chain was obtained from a study of early T cells in non-severe SARS-CoV-2 infection. Study-wide background: Unpaired chains resulted from sequencing bulk RNA of unsorted whole blood.

Separate cDNA molecules each had unique molecular identifiers attached to them. TCRdb analysed the 5' RACE reads with MiXCR anew, one entry per CDR3 protein. This table holds tens of thousands of distinct CDR3 sequences, roughly 5.4% found once. This CDR3 contains 15 residues. Germline V CDR1 and CDR2: DFQATT, SNEGSKA (reference sequence). Trimming cost V 2 bases and J 0 bases, with 13 bases left between them. By frequency in the sample, this clonotype is medium-sized. Its antigen is not identified. The study, taken as a whole, reports: Matching against VDJdb likely underestimated virus-specific expansions, favoring anti-spike CD8.

Specimen: whole blood, collected at baseline. J is TRBJ2-5 and V is TRBV20-1; D unclear. The receptor was derived from an adult who was a healthcare worker with PCR-confirmed SARS-CoV-2 infection or an uninfected control (not recorded which). This chain's CDR3 is CSARFQALYQETQYF. The CDR3 DNA follows: TGCAGTGCTAGATTCCAGGCACTTTACCAAGAGACCCAGTACTTC.